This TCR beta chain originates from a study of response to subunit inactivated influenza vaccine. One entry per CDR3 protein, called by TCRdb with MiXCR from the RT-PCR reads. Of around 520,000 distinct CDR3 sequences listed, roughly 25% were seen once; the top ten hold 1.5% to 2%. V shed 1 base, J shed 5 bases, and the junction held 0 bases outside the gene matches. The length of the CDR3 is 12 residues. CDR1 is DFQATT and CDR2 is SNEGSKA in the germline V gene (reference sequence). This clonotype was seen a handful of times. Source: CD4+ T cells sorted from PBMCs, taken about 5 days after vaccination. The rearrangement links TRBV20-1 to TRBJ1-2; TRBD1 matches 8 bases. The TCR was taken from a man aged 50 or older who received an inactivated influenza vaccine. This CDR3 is CSARGTGYGYTF. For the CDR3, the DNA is TGCAGTGCTAGAGGGACAGGGTATGGCTACACCTTC.